Below, 8 T cell receptor beta chains from the same sample are listed, as sequenced in a study of blood T cell repertoires in COVID-19. Some clones are missing from TCRdb's copy, which holds only in-frame ones; the method was immunoSEQ multiplex PCR. The sample shows about 230,000 clones, roughly 84% of them seen only once. The sequenced material came from peripheral blood. The origin of the receptors is a man in his forties or fifties with active or convalescent COVID-19.

The V and J genes are TRBV11-2 and TRBJ2-3; the D gene is possibly TRBD2 (5 bases). This CDR3 region has 18 residues. Per the germline V gene, CDR1 is SGHAT and CDR2 is FQNNGV. V was pared by 4 bases and J by 0 bases, with 20 bases between. CDR3 sequence (DNA): TGTGCCAGCAGCTCCCCCGGCGGGTCTTACTCTAGCACAGATACGCAGTATTTT. Translated: CASSSPGGSYSSTDTQYF.

The chain combines TRBV7-2 with TRBJ2-2, with 9 bases aligning to TRBD1. The CDR3 is 17 residues long. V shed 2 bases, J shed 1 base, and the junction held 5 bases outside the gene matches. Germline V lookup: CDR1 SGHTA, CDR2 FQGNSA. In nucleotides, the CDR3 is TGTGCCAGCAGCTTAACAGGGACAGGGATGAACACCGGGGAGCTGTTTTTT. It specifies CASSLTGTGMNTGELFF.

This chain links TRBV7-9 with TRBJ1-2, with 10 bases identical to TRBD1. The V gene's germline CDR1 is SEHNR and CDR2 FQNEAQ (reference sequence). Unmatched junction bases numbered 2, after V lost 5 bases and J lost 5 bases. The CDR3 sequence is 13 residues long. The CDR3 coding sequence is TGTGCCAGCAGCGGGACAGGGGAATATGGCTACACCTTC. Its protein is CASSGTGEYGYTF.

The genes are TRBV2 and TRBJ1-4; D might be TRBD1 (5 bases). Germline V gene sequence: CDR1 SNHLY, CDR2 FYNNEI. Trimming removed 8 bases from V and 8 bases from J, with 15 bases in between. This CDR3 has 13 amino acids. CDR3 sequence reads: CASWGGVREKLFF. In nucleotides, the CDR3 is TGTGCCAGCTGGGGGGGGGTTCGAGAAAAACTGTTTTTT.

This rearrangement joins TRBV14 to TRBJ2-2; the match to TRBD1 covers 9 bases. CDR3 length equals 14 residues. Germline CDR1 SGHDN, CDR2 FVKESK. V lost 5 bases and J lost 5; bases outside the gene matches: 3. The CDR3 nucleotides read TGTGCCAGCAGCGGGACAGGGTTGACCGGGGAGCTGTTTTTT. Protein product: CASSGTGLTGELFF. Filled out from reference TRBV14 and TRBJ2-2, the complete variable domain reads EAGVTQFPSHSVIEKGQTVTLRCDPISGHDNLYWYRRVMGKEIKFLLHFVKESKQDESGMPNNRFLAERTGGTYSTLKVQPAELEDSGVYFCASSGTGLTGELFFGEGSRLTVL.

V gene TRBV6-5 combines with J gene TRBJ1-3; D gene ambiguous. CDR1 and CDR2 from the germline V gene are MNHEY and SVGAGI. The germline V and J ends were trimmed by 4 bases and 0 bases, with 7 bases remaining between them. This CDR3 spans 14 amino acids. The CDR3 coding sequence is TGTGCCAGCAGTTTGTCAATCTCTGGAAACACCATATATTTT. This codes for CASSLSISGNTIYF.

The chain couples TRBV3-1 (or the pseudogene TRBV3-2) to TRBJ1-5; D uncertain. CDR3 size: 15 residues. Trimming cost V 3 bases and J 2 bases, with 11 bases left between them. The germline gives CDR1 LGHDT, CDR2 YNNKEL (reference sequence). CDR3: CASSQTPRGNQPQHF. For the CDR3, the DNA is TGTGCCAGCAGCCAGACCCCGCGGGGCAATCAGCCCCAGCATTTT.

The chain links TRBV6-4 to TRBJ2-3, with 10 bases matching TRBD2. CDR1 and CDR2 (germline): MRHNA, SNTAGT. This CDR3 comprises 20 residues. Trimming cost V 3 bases and J 0 bases; bases outside gene matches: 15. The CDR3, as DNA: TGTGCCAGCAGTGAAGTCCCTAGCGGGGGCCCTTTGGTCAGCACAGATACGCAGTATTTT. Its translation: CASSEVPSGGPLVSTDTQYF.